A single sample is the source of the 29 T cell receptor beta chains below, sequenced in a study of blood T cell repertoires in COVID-19. Repertoires were generated with immunoSEQ multiplex PCR, while TCRdb's copy carries only in-frame clones and drops some. Of 280,000 or so clones listed, almost 90% are singletons. Source material: PBMCs or T cells enriched from blood (not recorded which). All receptors come from a young woman with acute COVID-19.

The V call is TRBV5-1, the J call TRBJ1-1; tentatively, D is TRBD1 (6 bases). The V gene lost 1 base and the J gene lost 4 bases, with 14 bases spanning the gap. Germline V gives CDR1 SGHRS, CDR2 YFSETQ. The CDR3 spans 15 residues. The DNA for the CDR3 is TGCGCCAGCAGCTTGAAGCAGGGGTTGGGCACTGAAGCTTTCTTT. Translated: CASSLKQGLGTEAFF. Variable domain in full (rest from reference TRBV5-1 and TRBJ1-1): KAGVTQTPRYLIKTRGQQVTLSCSPISGHRSVSWYQQTPGQGLQFLFEYFSETQRNKGNFPGRFSGRQFSNSRSEMNVSTLELGDSALYLCASSLKQGLGTEAFFGQGTRLTVV.

Only a few counts were recorded for this clone. The chain combines TRBV19 with TRBJ2-5; D remains ambiguous. There are 12 residues in the CDR3. Germline V gene lookup returns CDR1 LNHDA and CDR2 SQIVND (reference sequence). Trimming left V 4 bases short and J 4 bases short, with 7 bases between. The CDR3 loop reads CASSTEAETQYF. The CDR3 DNA sequence: TGTGCCAGTAGTACTGAGGCAGAGACCCAGTACTTC.

The chain has TRBV9 and TRBJ2-7, with 9 bases matching TRBD2. This CDR3 is built from 15 residues. Trimming cost V 0 bases and J 3 bases; bases outside gene matches: 4. Germline lookup yields CDR1 SGDLS and CDR2 YYNGEE. CDR3 amino acids: CASSVGAGGNYEQYF. Here the CDR3 DNA reads TGTGCCAGCAGCGTAGGTGCGGGAGGGAACTACGAGCAGTACTTC.

The chain is built from TRBV4-1 and TRBJ1-5, with D perhaps matching TRBD1 (6 bases). The V end lost 1 base, the J end lost 2 bases, and 12 bases lay between the germline ends. The CDR3 covers 16 residues. Per the germline V gene, CDR1 is MGHRA and CDR2 is YSYEKL. The CDR3 reads CASSQGRGQRNQPQHF. The CDR3, as DNA: TGCGCCAGCAGCCAAGGGCGCGGACAGCGCAATCAGCCCCAGCATTTT.

This chain joins TRBV2 and TRBJ2-1; 9 bases match TRBD2. Germline lookup yields CDR1 SNHLY and CDR2 FYNNEI. V shed 7 bases and J 3 bases; nucleotides not matched to a gene: 4. The CDR3 length is 14 residues. DNA of the CDR3: TGTGCCAGCACCAGACTAGCGGTCTACAATGAGCAGTTCTTC. Amino acids: CASTRLAVYNEQFF.

The rearrangement uses TRBV4-2 and TRBJ1-5; perhaps TRBD1 as D (6 bases). The germline V gene has CDR1 LGHNA and CDR2 YNFKEQ. This CDR3 region has 18 residues. V was trimmed by 4 bases and J by 1 base, leaving 20 bases between them. CDR3 in amino acids: CASSPRGGREMSNQPQHF. In DNA form, the CDR3 reads TGTGCCAGCAGCCCACGAGGGGGGAGGGAGATGAGCAATCAGCCCCAGCATTTT.

The chain recombines TRBV27 with TRBJ2-1, with 14 bases lining up with TRBD2. The length of the CDR3 is 16 residues. Germline V gene lookup returns CDR1 MNHEY and CDR2 SMNVEV (reference sequence). V gave up 5 bases and J gave up 9 bases; unmatched junction bases: 9. CDR3 amino acids: CASSVNRGLAGVEQFF. The CDR3 coding sequence is TGTGCCAGCAGTGTAAACCGGGGACTAGCGGGAGTTGAGCAGTTCTTC.

The gene calls are TRBV5-1 and TRBJ1-6; 11 nucleotides line up with TRBD1. Germline trimming cut 4 bases from V and 9 bases from J; bases unmatched to any gene: 6. CDR1 is SGHRS and CDR2 is YFSETQ in the germline V gene. This CDR3 spans 15 amino acids. Here the CDR3 reads CASSGDRGNGSPLHF. CDR3 DNA sequence: TGCGCCAGCAGCGGGGACAGGGGGAATGGTTCACCCCTCCACTTT.

V is TRBV4-1 and J is TRBJ2-3; 7 bases fit TRBD2. The CDR3 sequence is 15 residues long. V lost 5 bases and J lost 5; bases outside the gene matches: 10. The germline gives CDR1 MGHRA, CDR2 YSYEKL. The CDR3 DNA reads TGCGCCAGCAGCATCTCACTAGCGCCGGGAGATACGCAGTATTTT. Its translation: CASSISLAPGDTQYF.

The sample holds one count of this clone. The genes are TRBV11-3 and TRBJ2-2, with D unresolved. From germline, CDR1 is SGHNT and CDR2 YENEEA. Trimming took 0 bases from V and 5 from J, leaving 13 bases between them. The CDR3 covers 16 residues. In nucleotides, the CDR3 is TGTGCCAGCAGCTTAGATAACACACACCAAACCGGGGAGCTGTTTTTT. It translates to CASSLDNTHQTGELFF.

The chain uses TRBV28 and TRBJ1-1; D perhaps matches TRBD1 (5 bases). Trimming took off 3 bases at V and 4 bases at J, with 9 bases between the two ends. CDR1 MDHEN and CDR2 SYDVKM come from the germline V gene. CDR3 length: 13 amino acids. Here the CDR3 reads CASSLGGGTEAFF. The CDR3, as DNA: TGTGCCAGCAGTTTGGGGGGAGGCACTGAAGCTTTCTTT. The entire variable domain, with the rest obtained from reference TRBV28 and TRBJ1-1, is as follows: DVKVTQSSRYLVKRTGEKVFLECVQDMDHENMFWYRQDPGLGLRLIYFSYDVKMKEKGDIPEGYSVSREKKERFSLILESASTNQTSMYLCASSLGGGTEAFFGQGTRLTVV.

This clone was observed a handful of times. The CDR3 protein is CASSLVSGGRALVKETQYF. The CDR3 nucleotides are TGTGCCAGCAGCTTAGTTTCTGGCGGGAGGGCCCTCGTGAAAGAGACCCAGTACTTC. The chain uses TRBV7-9 and TRBJ2-5; 9 nucleotides agree with TRBD2. V dropped 1 base and J dropped 3; count of bases not matched to a gene: 15. The CDR3 is 19 residues long. Germline V CDR1 and CDR2: SEHNR, FQNEAQ (reference sequence).

The rearrangement joins TRBV4-1 to TRBJ2-7, with 12 bases lining up with TRBD2. CDR1 and CDR2 (germline): MGHRA, YSYEKL. There are 17 residues in the CDR3. The V gene end was trimmed by 5 bases and the J gene end by 6 bases; junction bases not matched to a gene: 14. This CDR3 reads CASSTRTSGNVNIEQYF. CDR3 in DNA: TGCGCCAGCAGCACCCGGACTAGCGGGAACGTAAACATCGAGCAGTACTTC.

The chain is built from TRBV6-1 and TRBJ2-2; D unclear. Trimming stripped 4 bases from V and 5 bases from J, with 17 bases between. The CDR3 spans 16 residues. Per the germline V gene, CDR1 is MNHNS and CDR2 is SASEGT. The CDR3 sequence is CASSGPGEDPTGELFF. DNA for the CDR3: TGTGCCAGCAGTGGCCCTGGTGAGGATCCAACCGGGGAGCTGTTTTTT.

The CDR3, as DNA: TGCAGCGTCGCCAGGGGCACTGAAGCTTTCTTT. Amino acid sequence: CSVARGTEAFF. The gene calls are TRBV29-1 and TRBJ1-1; D is possibly TRBD1 (6 bases). The CDR3 is 11 residues long. CDR1 is SQVTM, CDR2 ANQGSEA, per germline. Trimming left V 6 bases short and J 4 bases short, with 9 bases between. Looking up the rest from reference TRBV29-1 and TRBJ1-1 gives the full variable domain: SAVISQKPSRDICQRGTSLTIQCQVDSQVTMMFWYRQQPGQSLTLIATANQGSEATYESGFVIDKFPISRPNLTFSTLTVSNMSPEDSSIYLCSVARGTEAFFGQGTRLTVV.

This chain uses TRBV9 with TRBJ1-5, with TRBD1 as a possible D gene (6 bases). The germline V and J ends were trimmed by 0 bases and 3 bases, with 10 bases remaining between them. Germline CDR1 is SGDLS and CDR2 is YYNGEE. This CDR3 has 15 amino acids. The CDR3 protein is CASSVGAGVNQPQHF. Written as DNA, the CDR3 is TGTGCCAGCAGCGTAGGGGCAGGGGTCAATCAGCCCCAGCATTTT.

This sequence joins TRBV19 and TRBJ1-1; no clear D gene. CDR3 length: 14 residues. V was cut by 3 bases and J by 3 bases, with 11 bases left in between. Germline assignment: CDR1 LNHDA and CDR2 SQIVND (reference sequence). CDR3 loop: CASSMRLIHTEAFF. The CDR3 coding sequence is TGTGCCAGTAGTATGCGGCTGATACACACTGAAGCTTTCTTT.

The chain links TRBV6-5 to TRBJ2-5, with 15 bases aligning to TRBD2. The CDR3 is made up of 15 amino acids. CDR1 and CDR2 (germline): MNHEY, SVGAGI. With V trimmed by 2 bases and J by 8 bases, 3 bases remained unmatched. DNA for the CDR3: TGTGCCAGCAGTTACCTGGGACTAGCGGGAGGAACCCAGTACTTC. Translation: CASSYLGLAGGTQYF.

This chain connects TRBV28 to TRBJ2-1; a weak D match, TRBD2 (5 bases). This CDR3 has 12 residues. Trimming removed 3 bases at V and 9 bases at J, with 9 bases between. CDR1 and CDR2 from the germline V gene are MDHEN and SYDVKM. Written as DNA, the CDR3 is TGTGCCAGCAGTTTCCCGGGGAGTGAGCAGTTCTTC. The encoded protein is CASSFPGSEQFF.

The chain has TRBV2 and TRBJ2-1, with 11 bases fitting TRBD2. The CDR3 has 16 amino acids. Germline V gene lookup returns CDR1 SNHLY and CDR2 FYNNEI. V was clipped by 4 bases and J by 5 bases; unmatched bases: 7. CDR3 amino acids: CASSGLAGGQNNEQFF. CDR3 nucleotide sequence: TGTGCCAGCAGTGGGCTAGCGGGAGGACAGAACAATGAGCAGTTCTTC.

The chain combines TRBV27 with TRBJ1-2; the match to TRBD1 covers 7 bases. This CDR3 is 14 amino acids long. The trim removed 6 bases at V and 4 bases at J, leaving 8 bases unmatched. Per germline, CDR1 MNHEY and CDR2 SMNVEV (reference sequence). CDR3 DNA: TGTGCCAGCAGGGGTTCCGGGACAGTCTATGGCTACACCTTC. Its translation is CASRGSGTVYGYTF.

The V gene is TRBV29-1, the J gene TRBJ2-3; no definite D call. The germline V and J ends were trimmed by 6 bases and 3 bases, with 7 bases remaining between them. Germline assignment: CDR1 SQVTM and CDR2 ANQGSEA. This CDR3 has 11 residues. The CDR3 region is CSVSRTDTQYF. The CDR3 nucleotides read TGCAGCGTCTCCAGGACAGATACGCAGTATTTT.

V is TRBV7-2 and J is TRBJ2-2; D perhaps matches TRBD1 (6 bases). This CDR3 comprises 14 residues. V gave up 5 bases and J gave up 1 base, with 8 bases separating them. The germline CDR1 and CDR2 sequences are SGHTA and FQGNSA. The CDR3 region has the DNA TGTGCCAGCAGCAGAGGGGGGAACACCGGGGAGCTGTTTTTT. It is translated as CASSRGGNTGELFF. Combining the CDR3 with reference TRBV7-2 and TRBJ2-2 gives the whole variable domain GAGVSQSPSNKVTEKGKDVELRCDPISGHTALYWYRQSLGQGLEFLIYFQGNSAPDKSGLPSDRFSAERTGGSVSTLTIQRTQQEDSAVYLCASSRGGNTGELFFGEGSRLTVL.

This chain connects TRBV7-9 to TRBJ1-2, with no clear D. This CDR3 comprises 14 residues. Germline CDR1 and CDR2: SEHNR and FQNEAQ (reference sequence). V lost 5 bases to trimming and J lost 5 bases, with 15 bases between them. The CDR3 loop is CASSPMNTPYGYTF. CDR3 DNA: TGTGCCAGCAGCCCCATGAATACTCCTTATGGCTACACCTTC.

The chain carries TRBV19 and TRBJ2-5; 7 bases agree with TRBD2. CDR1 LNHDA and CDR2 SQIVND come from the germline V gene (reference sequence). CDR3 size: 15 residues. Unmatched junction bases numbered 13, after V lost 5 bases and J lost 7 bases. This chain's CDR3 is CASSLREGGTRTQYF. CDR3 DNA: TGTGCCAGTAGTTTGAGGGAGGGAGGCACCCGGACCCAGTACTTC.

This rearrangement joins TRBV7-6 to TRBJ2-2; no firm D call. The CDR3 loop spans 17 amino acids. The V and J ends lost 6 bases and 0 bases respectively, with 17 bases between them. Germline V CDR1 and CDR2: SGHVS, FNYEAQ. Here the CDR3 DNA reads TGTGCCAGCAGGCAAACTCTGGGCACCTCGAACACCGGGGAGCTGTTTTTT. Translating it yields CASRQTLGTSNTGELFF.

This clone was found once. The chain is built from TRBV5-6 and TRBJ2-1; the match to TRBD2 covers 7 bases. The CDR3 extends over 15 amino acids. V trimming: 2 bases; J trimming: 6 bases; junction bases outside the gene matches: 8. Germline CDR1 is SGHDT and CDR2 is YYEEEE. Written as DNA, the CDR3 is TGTGCCAGCAGCTTATATCAGGGAGGGGTCAATGAGCAGTTCTTC. Encoded protein: CASSLYQGGVNEQFF. The whole variable domain, remainder taken from reference TRBV5-6 and TRBJ2-1, is DAGVTQSPTHLIKTRGQQVTLRCSPKSGHDTVSWYQQALGQGPQFIFQYYEEEERQRGNFPDRFSGHQFPNYSSELNVNALLLGDSALYLCASSLYQGGVNEQFFGPGTRLTVL.

The sample holds one count of this clone. This chain joins TRBV5-8 and TRBJ1-2, with D hard to call. Trimming pared 4 bases from V and 5 bases from J, leaving 9 bases between. The CDR3 runs to 12 residues. Germline V gene data show CDR1 as SGHTS and CDR2 as YDEGEE. The CDR3 DNA reads as TGTGCCAGCAGCCAGGTTCGGTATGGCTACACCTTC. Amino acid sequence: CASSQVRYGYTF.

Comments on this clone: A read error may produce the germline difference seen at one junction end. V gene TRBV19 combines with J gene TRBJ1-3; the match to TRBD1 covers 8 bases. Per germline, CDR1 LNHDA and CDR2 SQIVND (reference sequence). The CDR3 has 15 residues. Here the CDR3 DNA reads TGTGCCAGTAGCATAGGCAGGGGGCCTGGAAACACCATATATTTT. Protein sequence: CASSIGRGPGNTIYF.